This record concerns one TCR beta chain sequence. Those enrolled in Seattle joined during active infection and were followed longitudinally afterward. In the original processing: For nucleated cells, counts were estimated from reference gene primer amplification. Libraries were prepared by immunoSEQ multiplex PCR; TCRdb keeps only in-frame clonotypes and omits some of them. V, J and clone size are taken as reported in that table, and D and trimming were inferred from the DNA itself. The sample yields about 160,000 clones, 70% to 85% seen once. This entry belongs to a study of blood T cell repertoires in COVID-19. Study-wide background: The United States, Italy and Spain were the sources of the acute and convalescent COVID-19 samples. Sample material is recorded as cDNA or gDNA derived from T cells, B-cell-depleted T cells, or PBMCs.

The germline V gene encodes CDR1 MNHNS and CDR2 SASEGT. The CDR3 extends over 16 amino acids. V was cut by 2 bases and J by 0 bases, with 13 bases left in between. This TCR derives from an elderly man with COVID-19, enrolled during active disease. The sequencing input was peripheral blood. The chain is built from TRBV6-1 and TRBJ1-2; no definite D call. The CDR3 spells CASSESHSIPNYGYTF. The CDR3 DNA is TGTGCCAGCAGTGAAAGTCACAGCATACCTAACTATGGCTACACCTTC.